The 25 T cell receptor beta chains listed next were all sequenced from one sample in a study of technical replicates of blood from several donors. Profiled with immunoSEQ multiplex PCR; TCRdb holds only in-frame clones, not every one. The sample holds around 70,000 clones, just under 97% seen once. Input material: T cells isolated from PBMCs. These receptor sequences come from a human donor in good health.

This chain connects TRBV5-1 to TRBJ2-7, with D maybe TRBD1 (5 bases). V lost 3 bases to trimming and J lost 4 bases, with 14 bases between them. The CDR3 runs to 14 residues. Germline CDR1 is SGHRS and CDR2 is YFSETQ. For the CDR3, the DNA is TGCGCCAGCAGCTCCTCTTGGGGCGCATACGAGCAGTACTTC. Translated: CASSSSWGAYEQYF.

The chain couples TRBV10-1 to TRBJ2-1; unclear D gene. Germline V gene data show CDR1 as WNHNN and CDR2 as SYGVQD (reference sequence). Trimming pared 4 bases from V and 1 base from J, leaving 8 bases between. The CDR3 runs 14 residues. The CDR3: CASSARDSYNEQFF. CDR3 DNA: TGCGCCAGCAGTGCAAGAGATTCCTACAATGAGCAGTTCTTC.

V gene TRBV11-2 combines with J gene TRBJ2-7; maybe TRBD2 (6 bases). Trimming stripped 5 bases from V and 0 bases from J, with 17 bases between. Germline V gene data show CDR1 as SGHAT and CDR2 as FQNNGV. There are 16 residues in the CDR3. The CDR3 sequence: CASSPAAGLYSYEQYF. In DNA, the CDR3 is TGTGCCAGCAGCCCGGCAGCGGGCCTTTACTCCTACGAGCAGTACTTC.

This sequence joins TRBV18 and TRBJ2-5, with a weak D call TRBD2 (5 bases). The length of the CDR3 is 14 residues. Germline V CDR1 and CDR2: KGHSH, LQKENI. With 4 bases removed from V and 2 bases from J, the gap between germline ends came to 11 bases. DNA for the CDR3: TGTGCCAGCTCACGGCCGACGGGGCAAGAGACCCAGTACTTC. This gives the protein CASSRPTGQETQYF.

The chain combines TRBV5-1 with TRBJ2-3; TRBD2 aligns across 9 bases. V was pared by 0 bases and J by 2 bases, with 4 bases of the junction left unmatched. Germline V gene data show CDR1 as SGHRS and CDR2 as YFSETQ. The CDR3 sequence is 16 residues long. The CDR3 DNA reads as TGCGCCAGCAGCTTGGGACTAGCGGACGACACAGATACGCAGTATTTT. Translating it yields CASSLGLADDTDTQYF.

The rearrangement links TRBV29-1 to TRBJ2-1, with D uncertain. The V gene's germline CDR1 is SQVTM and CDR2 ANQGSEA. Trimming shortened V by 1 base and J by 9 bases, and 10 bases separated the two germline ends. The CDR3 is 12 amino acids. The CDR3 here is CSVEGAGSEQFF. For the CDR3, the DNA is TGCAGCGTTGAAGGGGCAGGTAGTGAGCAGTTCTTC.

CDR3: CASSLETGVIYNEQFF. The CDR3 nucleotides are TGTGCCAGCAGCTTAGAGACAGGAGTGATCTACAATGAGCAGTTCTTC. The chain links TRBV7-6 to TRBJ2-1, with D maybe TRBD1 (6 bases). Germline V CDR1 and CDR2: SGHVS, FNYEAQ. This CDR3 is 16 amino acids long. V dropped 1 base and J dropped 3 bases, with 13 bases sitting between them.

This chain links TRBV19 with TRBJ2-3; 7 nucleotides line up with TRBD2. This CDR3 has 15 amino acids. The J segment lost 6 bases and the V segment lost 4 bases, leaving 10 bases of the junction unmatched. Germline V gene sequence: CDR1 LNHDA, CDR2 SQIVND (reference sequence). CDR3 loop: CASSSFARETDTQYF. The CDR3 DNA is TGTGCCAGTAGTAGTTTTGCGCGGGAGACGGATACGCAGTATTTT.

This chain joins TRBV10-3 and TRBJ1-5; perhaps TRBD1 as D (5 bases). The CDR3 covers 15 residues. Trimming left V 3 bases short and J 6 bases short, with 15 bases between. Germline assignment: CDR1 ENHRY and CDR2 SYGVKD. The CDR3 protein is CAISDSQTARQPQHF. For the CDR3, the DNA is TGTGCCATCAGTGACTCTCAGACAGCCCGTCAGCCCCAGCATTTT.

The V gene is TRBV4-2, the J gene TRBJ1-1; D is possibly TRBD1 (5 bases). The CDR3 consists of 16 residues. V lost 6 bases to trimming and J lost 4 bases, with 21 bases between them. Per germline, CDR1 LGHNA and CDR2 YNFKEQ. The CDR3 loop is CASRPRGSLRITEAFF. The CDR3 DNA is TGTGCCAGCAGGCCCCGGGGGAGTTTAAGGATCACTGAAGCTTTCTTT.

This chain uses TRBV4-1 with TRBJ2-7, with TRBD2 identical over 7 bases. V lost 3 bases and J lost 2; bases outside the gene matches: 4. The CDR3 runs to 14 residues. Germline loops: CDR1 MGHRA, CDR2 YSYEKL. The CDR3 reads CASSQPLAAYEQYF. The CDR3 DNA sequence: TGCGCCAGCAGCCAGCCCCTAGCGGCCTACGAGCAGTACTTC.

This chain joins TRBV5-1 and TRBJ2-7; possible D gene TRBD1, 6 bases. This CDR3 is built from 14 residues. The V gene's germline CDR1 is SGHRS and CDR2 YFSETQ. With 0 bases removed from V and 3 bases from J, the gap between germline ends came to 10 bases. CDR3 DNA: TGCGCCAGCAGCTTGGCAGGGGTGGACTACGAGCAGTACTTC. This translates into CASSLAGVDYEQYF.

The chain is built from TRBV4-1 and TRBJ2-7, with D tentatively TRBD1 (5 bases). Trimming took 0 bases from V and 0 from J, leaving 12 bases between them. Germline CDR1 reads MGHRA; CDR2 reads YSYEKL. The CDR3 is 16 residues long. CDR3 sequence (DNA): TGCGCCAGCAGCCAAGAGGGGCGGAGAGGCTCCTACGAGCAGTACTTC. Its protein is CASSQEGRRGSYEQYF.

The genes are TRBV4-1 and TRBJ2-7; TRBD1 matches 11 bases. The CDR3 is 20 residues long. Trimming cost V 1 base and J 1 base; bases outside gene matches: 15. Germline loops: CDR1 MGHRA, CDR2 YSYEKL. In DNA form, the CDR3 reads TGCGCCAGCAGCCAAGGGCCCAAAATGGGGACAGGGGGAATATCCTACGAGCAGTACTTC. This gives the protein CASSQGPKMGTGGISYEQYF.

DNA of the CDR3: TGTGCCAGCAGCCCACTAGTGGTGGCGGCGGAGACCCAGTACTTC. It translates to CASSPLVVAAETQYF. The genes are TRBV11-2 and TRBJ2-5, with D tentatively TRBD2 (5 bases). The CDR3 contains 15 residues. The ends were cut back, 5 bases at V and 5 bases at J, with 18 bases in the middle. In germline, CDR1 is SGHAT, CDR2 FQNNGV.

The rearrangement links TRBV6-5 to TRBJ2-7, with a weak D call TRBD2 (6 bases). CDR1 is MNHEY, CDR2 SVGAGI, per germline. The CDR3 length is 13 residues. Between the trimmed V and J ends, which lost 8 bases and 4 bases, there was a span of 15 bases. The CDR3 spells CASGYIGTYEQYF. Written as DNA, the CDR3 is TGTGCCAGCGGGTACATCGGGACTTACGAGCAGTACTTC.

The V gene is TRBV11-3, the J gene TRBJ2-2, with 9 bases aligning to TRBD1. With V trimmed by 5 bases and J by 7 bases, 5 bases remained unmatched. Germline CDR1 is SGHNT and CDR2 is YENEEA. CDR3 length equals 14 residues. The CDR3 is CASSQGQGGGELFF. DNA of the CDR3: TGTGCCAGCAGCCAGGGACAGGGTGGCGGGGAGCTGTTTTTT.

The chain uses TRBV5-4 and TRBJ2-5; TRBD2 matches at 9 bases. Trimming removed 2 bases from V and 3 bases from J; junction bases left unmatched: 2. This CDR3 spans 14 amino acids. The V gene's germline CDR1 is SGHNT and CDR2 YYREEE (reference sequence). The CDR3 DNA sequence: TGTGCCAGCAGCTTAGCGGGAGGTAAAGAGACCCAGTACTTC. This sequence encodes CASSLAGGKETQYF.

V gene TRBV19 combines with J gene TRBJ2-5; 7 nucleotides agree with TRBD2. There are 15 residues in the CDR3. From germline, CDR1 is LNHDA and CDR2 SQIVND (reference sequence). J was trimmed by 1 base and V by 3 bases; bases with no gene match: 5. The CDR3 loop reads CASSIRVAGQETQYF. DNA of the CDR3: TGTGCCAGTAGTATCCGGGTAGCGGGCCAAGAGACCCAGTACTTC.

Here the CDR3 reads CASSSFKRVYEQYF. The CDR3 bases are TGTGCCAGCAGTTCCTTCAAGAGAGTCTACGAGCAGTACTTC. The chain combines TRBV6-5 with TRBJ2-7; D unclear. CDR1 and CDR2 (germline): MNHEY, SVGAGI. The V gene lost 4 bases and the J gene lost 3 bases, with 13 bases spanning the gap. This CDR3 is built from 14 residues.

The chain couples TRBV11-2 to TRBJ2-1; 8 nucleotides match TRBD2. The CDR3 is 14 amino acids. The germline gives CDR1 SGHAT, CDR2 FQNNGV. The J segment lost 9 bases and the V segment lost 4 bases, leaving 8 bases of the junction unmatched. CDR3 region: CASSSLSGGSEQFF. The CDR3 bases are TGTGCCAGCAGCTCCTTAAGCGGGGGCAGTGAGCAGTTCTTC.

This chain connects TRBV5-1 to TRBJ2-7; the D is unclear. CDR1 is SGHRS, CDR2 YFSETQ, per germline. Trimming took 3 bases from V and 0 from J, leaving 10 bases between them. The CDR3 is 14 amino acids. The CDR3 protein is CASSSSGSSYEQYF. CDR3 DNA: TGCGCCAGCAGCTCTAGTGGAAGCTCCTACGAGCAGTACTTC.

The chain carries TRBV6-1 and TRBJ2-5; 7 positions match TRBD1. The germline V gene has CDR1 MNHNS and CDR2 SASEGT. Trimming at V came to 0 bases and at J to 4 bases, leaving 8 bases not matched to a gene. The CDR3 is made up of 16 amino acids. The CDR3 region is CASSEADREGRETQYF. As DNA, the CDR3 is TGTGCCAGCAGTGAAGCTGACAGGGAAGGGAGAGAGACCCAGTACTTC.

This sequence joins TRBV7-3 and TRBJ2-2; possible D gene TRBD1, 6 bases. Germline V gene data show CDR1 as SGHTA and CDR2 as FQGTGA. Deletions cut 3 bases from V and 0 bases from J, with 11 bases between. CDR3 length: 16 amino acids. CDR3 sequence reads: CASSFMTGSNTGELFF. The CDR3, as DNA: TGTGCCAGCAGCTTCATGACAGGTTCGAACACCGGGGAGCTGTTTTTT.

With respect to this clone: The junction departs from the called germline gene at one end, perhaps through a read error. The chain employs TRBV5-1 and TRBJ2-7; perhaps TRBD2 as D (5 bases). There are 14 residues in the CDR3. CDR1 is SGHRS and CDR2 is YFSETQ in the germline V gene. CDR3 loop: CASRFSEAPEAANF. In DNA, the CDR3 is TGCGCCAGCAGGTTCTCGGAGGCTCCTGAGGCAGCAAACTTC.